This is a list of T cell receptor beta chains from one sample in a study of control samples from healthy donors and cancer patients. Method: immunoSEQ multiplex PCR; TCRdb's copy keeps in-frame clones and lacks some. The table has tens of thousands of clones, roughly 89% seen once. The sequenced material came from blood. The source is a young man in good health. Both conserved end residues are part of each CDR3. D genes are given only for firm matches. Clone size is stated in some rows and not others, as once, few, many or a class when expanded.

D	size	V	J	CDR3	DNA
.	once	TRBV4-1	TRBJ1-1	CASSQRGWATEAFF	TGCGCCAGCAGCCAAAGAGGGTGGGCCACTGAAGCTTTCTTT
.	once	TRBV7-3	TRBJ1-6	CASSLKQGGSPLHF	TGTGCCAGCAGCTTAAAACAGGGCGGCTCACCCCTCCACTTT
.	.	TRBV30	TRBJ1-2	CAWSFGPQGLGGYTF	TGTGCCTGGTCTTTCGGACCCCAGGGGTTGGGAGGCTACACCTTC
.	.	TRBV9	TRBJ2-3	CASSVTTHHRTDTQYF	TGTGCCAGCAGCGTGACCACCCATCACCGCACAGATACGCAGTATTTT
.	.	TRBV18	TRBJ2-7	CASSPRQGYEQYF	TGTGCCAGCTCCCCAAGGCAGGGCTACGAGCAGTACTTC
.	.	TRBV24-1	TRBJ2-4	CATSDFRDSPFHLKNIQYF	TGTGCCACCAGTGATTTCCGGGACTCCCCGTTTCACCTCAAAAACATTCAGTACTTC
.	.	TRBV19	TRBJ2-7	CASSMAGTSYEQYF	TGTGCCAGTAGTATGGCCGGGACTTCCTACGAGCAGTACTTC
.	.	TRBV5-1	TRBJ1-2	CASSLESGDYGYTF	TGCGCCAGCAGCTTGGAGTCAGGGGACTATGGCTACACCTTC
.	.	TRBV11-1	TRBJ1-1	CASSLRVTANTEAFF	TGTGCCAGCAGCCTCCGTGTGACGGCGAACACTGAAGCTTTCTTT
.	.	TRBV11-3	TRBJ2-7	CASSLGGVDAYEQYF	TGTGCCAGCAGCCTCGGGGGAGTGGACGCCTACGAGCAGTACTTC
.	.	TRBV6-5	TRBJ2-7	CASSLTPLGEQYF	TGTGCCAGCAGTCTGACACCCCTGGGTGAGCAGTACTTC
.	.	TRBV3-1/TRBV3-2	TRBJ1-1	CASSQAPTVNTEAFF	TGTGCCAGCAGCCAAGCCCCGACAGTGAACACTGAAGCTTTCTTT
.	.	TRBV5-4	TRBJ2-1	CASRVVKDSYNEQFF	TGTGCCAGCAGGGTTGTGAAAGACTCCTACAATGAGCAGTTCTTC
.	.	TRBV29-1	TRBJ2-4	CSVGDQLAKNIQYF	TGCAGCGTTGGTGACCAACTAGCCAAAAACATTCAGTACTTC
.	.	TRBV18	TRBJ2-7	CASSPQFDEQYF	TGTGCCAGCTCCCCCCAATTCGACGAGCAGTACTTC
.	.	TRBV12-3/TRBV12-4	TRBJ2-1	CASSWNSYNEQFF	TGTGCCAGCAGTTGGAACAGCTACAATGAGCAGTTCTTC
.	.	TRBV29-1	TRBJ2-1	CSVVGGTDQTYNEQFF	TGCAGCGTTGTCGGGGGGACAGACCAAACCTACAATGAGCAGTTCTTC
.	few	TRBV12-3/TRBV12-4	TRBJ1-1	CASTATPNTEAFF	TGTGCCAGCACCGCTACACCTAACACTGAAGCTTTCTTT
.	.	TRBV14	TRBJ2-1	CASSRVVGVEQFF	TGTGCCAGCAGCCGAGTCGTGGGGGTAGAGCAGTTCTTC
.	.	TRBV29-1	TRBJ1-4	CSVGGGGGEKLFF	TGCAGCGTCGGAGGGGGTGGAGGTGAAAAACTGTTTTTT
.	.	TRBV28	TRBJ2-7	CASSFAGRTYEQYF	TGTGCCAGCAGTTTCGCAGGGAGAACTTACGAGCAGTACTTC
.	.	TRBV27	TRBJ2-4	CASSFGGALAKNIQYF	TGTGCCAGCAGTTTTGGGGGGGCTCTAGCCAAAAACATTCAGTACTTC
.	.	TRBV7-9	TRBJ2-7	CASRPQESSYEQYF	TGTGCCAGCAGACCCCAGGAGAGCTCCTACGAGCAGTACTTC
TRBD1	.	TRBV5-8	TRBJ2-7	CASSFRTGGEQYF	TGTGCCAGCAGCTTTAGGACAGGGGGGGAGCAGTACTTC
.	.	TRBV24-1	TRBJ1-1	CATSDLGPFPPNTEAFF	TGTGCCACCAGTGATTTGGGCCCCTTCCCCCCGAACACTGAAGCTTTCTTT
.	.	TRBV19	TRBJ2-3	CASTYRQGNTDTQYF	TGTGCCAGTACCTATAGGCAGGGCAACACAGATACGCAGTATTTT
TRBD1	.	TRBV27	TRBJ2-7	CASSLQGTGNYEQYF	TGTGCCAGCAGTTTGCAAGGGACAGGGAACTACGAGCAGTACTTC
.	.	TRBV2	TRBJ1-5	CASRQNQPQHF	TGTGCCAGCAGGCAGAATCAGCCCCAGCATTTT
.	once	TRBV27	TRBJ2-1	CASSWSPEGGGYNEQFF	TGTGCCAGCAGTTGGTCCCCGGAGGGGGGTGGGTACAATGAGCAGTTCTTC
TRBD2	once	TRBV7-8	TRBJ2-7	CASHISGNSYEQYF	TGTGCCAGCCACATCAGCGGGAACTCCTACGAGCAGTACTTC
.	.	TRBV20-1	TRBJ2-2	CSARNGELFF	TGCAGTGCTCGTAACGGGGAGCTGTTTTTT
TRBD1	few	TRBV6-5	TRBJ2-2	CASSPPGQGSGELFF	TGTGCCAGCAGTCCTCCGGGACAGGGCTCCGGGGAGCTGTTTTTT
.	.	TRBV4-1	TRBJ1-5	CASSSRQDNQPQHF	TGCGCCAGCAGCTCCCGACAGGACAATCAGCCCCAGCATTTT
.	.	TRBV30	TRBJ1-5	CAWSPTRGLSGNQPQHF	TGTGCCTGGAGTCCGACCCGGGGTCTCAGCGGCAATCAGCCCCAGCATTTT
.	once	TRBV20-1	TRBJ2-1	CSASEGLPGSNEQFF	TGCAGTGCTAGTGAGGGGCTACCAGGTAGCAATGAGCAGTTCTTC
.	.	TRBV6-1	TRBJ1-2	CASSEGRSVGGYTF	TGTGCCAGCAGTGAGGGCAGGTCGGTGGGAGGCTACACCTTC
TRBD2	.	TRBV3-1/TRBV3-2	TRBJ2-7	CASSHSGSYEQYF	TGTGCCAGCAGCCATAGCGGGAGCTACGAGCAGTACTTC
TRBD2	.	TRBV10-3	TRBJ2-5	CAISESTLLAERETQYF	TGTGCCATCAGTGAGTCGACTCTGCTAGCGGAGCGGGAGACCCAGTACTTC
.	.	TRBV10-1	TRBJ2-1	CASSEYLPVSSYNEQFF	TGCGCCAGCAGTGAGTACCTACCCGTTAGCTCCTACAATGAGCAGTTCTTC
.	.	TRBV24-1	TRBJ1-4	CATKGLNEKLFF	TGTGCCACCAAAGGACTGAACGAAAAACTGTTTTTT
.	.	TRBV24-1	TRBJ2-1	CATSERGEQFF	TGTGCCACCAGTGAAAGGGGCGAGCAGTTCTTC
.	.	TRBV28	TRBJ2-6	CASSSESLGGANVLTF	TGTGCCAGCAGTTCCGAGAGTCTTGGTGGGGCCAACGTCCTGACTTTC
TRBD2	.	TRBV2	TRBJ2-3	CASSVTSGRPDTQYF	TGTGCCAGCAGCGTGACTAGCGGGAGACCAGATACGCAGTATTTT
.	.	TRBV24-1	TRBJ1-5	CATSGPPGDNQPQHF	TGTGCCACCAGTGGTCCCCCTGGCGATAATCAGCCCCAGCATTTT
.	.	TRBV18	TRBJ2-3	CASVLGGADTQYF	TGTGCCAGCGTCCTGGGGGGTGCTGATACGCAGTATTTT
TRBD2	.	TRBV5-6	TRBJ2-7	CASSFGLAGGGWEQYF	TGTGCCAGCAGCTTCGGACTAGCGGGTGGGGGTTGGGAGCAGTACTTC
TRBD1	.	TRBV3-1/TRBV3-2	TRBJ1-5	CASSQGTGYQPQHF	TGTGCCAGCAGCCAAGGGACAGGGTATCAGCCCCAGCATTTT
.	.	TRBV27	TRBJ1-1	CASSLSRGPINTEAFF	TGTGCCAGCAGTTTAAGCAGGGGACCGATTAACACTGAAGCTTTCTTT
TRBD1	.	TRBV6-5	TRBJ1-4	CASSYGTGREKLFF	TGTGCCAGCAGTTACGGGACAGGGAGGGAAAAACTGTTTTTT
TRBD2	.	TRBV29-1	TRBJ2-1	CSVEEGSGSLDEQFF	TGCAGCGTTGAGGAAGGCAGCGGGAGTCTCGATGAGCAGTTCTTC
TRBD1	.	TRBV9	TRBJ1-6	CASSARDRLNSPLHF	TGTGCCAGCAGCGCCCGGGACAGGCTAAATTCACCCCTCCACTTT
.	.	TRBV10-3	TRBJ2-5	CAISGPGETQYF	TGTGCCATCAGTGGGCCAGGGGAGACCCAGTACTTC
.	.	TRBV15	TRBJ1-4	CATSTISRSNEKLFF	TGTGCCACCAGCACCATTAGCAGATCTAATGAAAAACTGTTTTTT
TRBD2	.	TRBV5-1	TRBJ2-3	CASSLAGGADTQYF	TGCGCCAGCAGCTTGGCCGGGGGGGCAGATACGCAGTATTTT
.	once	TRBV30	TRBJ1-3	CAWSVGPGSGNTIYF	TGTGCCTGGAGCGTCGGTCCGGGATCTGGAAACACCATATATTTT